The rows below give T cell receptor beta chains drawn from one sample of a study of T cell changes during pregnancy in multiple sclerosis. The method was immunoSEQ multiplex PCR; TCRdb's version includes in-frame clones alone and lacks a portion of them. The data hold 60,000 to 90,000 clones, with about 91% observed a single time. The sequences come from peripheral blood, collected before pregnancy. The source of these receptors is a female donor with multiple sclerosis, enrolled in a pregnancy study. The CDR3 runs from the conserved cysteine through the conserved F or W. A D gene is named only where the DNA matches it firmly. Only part of the rows carry a size: once, few, many, or a class if the clone is expanded.

j_gene: TRBJ1-2; d_gene: TRBD1; v_gene: TRBV28; abundance: -; CDR3nt: TGTGCCAGCAGTTCAGGGGGCCATAACTATGGCTACACCTTC; CDR3aa: CASSSGGHNYGYTF
j_gene: TRBJ2-1; d_gene: -; v_gene: TRBV5-1; abundance: few; CDR3nt: TGCGCCAGCAGCTTGGGCAGCGCAACCTACAATGAGCAGTTCTTC; CDR3aa: CASSLGSATYNEQFF
j_gene: TRBJ2-7; d_gene: -; v_gene: TRBV6-1; abundance: few; CDR3nt: TGTGCCAGCAGTGAACAGGGTTTGGCCTACGAGCAGTACTTC; CDR3aa: CASSEQGLAYEQYF
j_gene: TRBJ1-6; d_gene: -; v_gene: TRBV5-1; abundance: -; CDR3nt: TGCGCCAGCAGAAGAGGGCAGGCCTATAATTCACCCCTCCACTTT; CDR3aa: CASRRGQAYNSPLHF
j_gene: TRBJ2-1; d_gene: TRBD2; v_gene: TRBV9; abundance: -; CDR3nt: TGTGCCAGCAGCGTTTGGGGGGGTTTTTCCAATGAGCAGTTCTTC; CDR3aa: CASSVWGGFSNEQFF
j_gene: TRBJ2-1; d_gene: TRBD1; v_gene: TRBV6-5; abundance: -; CDR3nt: TGTGCCAGCAGCCCCCGGGACAGGGTCCCCCCTCAGCAGTTCTTC; CDR3aa: CASSPRDRVPPQQFF
j_gene: TRBJ2-5; d_gene: -; v_gene: TRBV2; abundance: -; CDR3nt: TGTGCCAGCAGAGGGGGCGGGAAGACCCAGTACTTC; CDR3aa: CASRGGGKTQYF
j_gene: TRBJ2-1; d_gene: TRBD2; v_gene: TRBV7-3; abundance: -; CDR3nt: TGTGCCAGCAGCTTTAGCGGGACCGGATACAATGAGCAGTTCTTC; CDR3aa: CASSFSGTGYNEQFF
j_gene: TRBJ1-3; d_gene: TRBD1; v_gene: TRBV4-2; abundance: -; CDR3nt: TGTGCCAGCAGCCAAGACGGGACAGGGGCCTCTGGAAACACCATATATTTT; CDR3aa: CASSQDGTGASGNTIYF
j_gene: TRBJ1-1; d_gene: -; v_gene: TRBV28; abundance: -; CDR3nt: TGTGCCAGCAGTTTATATGGCTCAAAGACTGAAGCTTTCTTT; CDR3aa: CASSLYGSKTEAFF
j_gene: TRBJ2-2; d_gene: -; v_gene: TRBV19; abundance: -; CDR3nt: TGTGCCAGGCGATCCACCGGGGAGCTGTTTTTT; CDR3aa: CARRSTGELFF
j_gene: TRBJ2-3; d_gene: -; v_gene: TRBV9; abundance: -; CDR3nt: TGTGCCAGCAGCGTAGGGTCACACCCGACGCAGTATTTT; CDR3aa: CASSVGSHPTQYF
j_gene: TRBJ2-7; d_gene: -; v_gene: TRBV2; abundance: -; CDR3nt: TGTGCCAGCAGGGACAGAATTAACCCCTACGAGCAGTACTTC; CDR3aa: CASRDRINPYEQYF
j_gene: TRBJ2-2; d_gene: -; v_gene: TRBV9; abundance: -; CDR3nt: TGTGCCAGCAGCACCCGGGGGTACCCCGCGAACACCGGGGAGCTGTTTTTT; CDR3aa: CASSTRGYPANTGELFF
j_gene: TRBJ2-5; d_gene: TRBD2; v_gene: TRBV10-3; abundance: -; CDR3nt: TGTGCCGTTAGCGGGGGGGAAGAGACCCAGTACTTC; CDR3aa: CAVSGGEETQYF
j_gene: TRBJ2-1; d_gene: TRBD2; v_gene: TRBV4-2; abundance: -; CDR3nt: TGTGCCAGCAGCCGCTCTAGCGGGGGATACAATGAGCAGTTCTTC; CDR3aa: CASSRSSGGYNEQFF
j_gene: TRBJ2-7; d_gene: -; v_gene: TRBV19; abundance: -; CDR3nt: TGTGCCAGTAGTGTAACATGGACTTCCTACGAGCAGTACTTC; CDR3aa: CASSVTWTSYEQYF
j_gene: TRBJ1-1; d_gene: -; v_gene: TRBV18; abundance: -; CDR3nt: TGTGCCAGCTCACTTTCGGGGTGGGACACTGAAGCTTTCTTT; CDR3aa: CASSLSGWDTEAFF
j_gene: TRBJ2-1; d_gene: -; v_gene: TRBV9; abundance: once; CDR3nt: TGTGCCAGCAGCCCTCGACAACTCAATGAGCAGTTCTTC; CDR3aa: CASSPRQLNEQFF
j_gene: TRBJ2-3; d_gene: TRBD2; v_gene: TRBV5-4; abundance: -; CDR3nt: TGTGCCAGCAGCTTGGATCCTTTCTCGTCTAGCGGGGGCACAGATACGCAGTATTTT; CDR3aa: CASSLDPFSSSGGTDTQYF